The following is a T cell receptor beta chain sequence with its context. Method: immunoSEQ multiplex PCR; TCRdb's copy keeps in-frame clones and lacks some. The sample includes roughly 330,000 clones, about 87% of them seen just once. This CDR3 contains 13 residues. V lost 1 base and J 7 bases, leaving 8 bases between the germline ends. Germline V CDR1 and CDR2: LGHDT, YNNKEL (reference sequence). The source of the sample is a study of blood T cell repertoires in COVID-19. The rearrangement joins TRBV3-1 (or the pseudogene TRBV3-2) to TRBJ1-5, with unresolved D. This clonotype originated in a woman in her thirties who had recovered from COVID-19. Sequencing input: PBMCs or T cells enriched from blood (not recorded which). Here the CDR3 reads CASSQGQYQPQHF. CDR3 nucleotides: TGTGCCAGCAGCCAAGGCCAGTACCAGCCCCAGCATTTT.